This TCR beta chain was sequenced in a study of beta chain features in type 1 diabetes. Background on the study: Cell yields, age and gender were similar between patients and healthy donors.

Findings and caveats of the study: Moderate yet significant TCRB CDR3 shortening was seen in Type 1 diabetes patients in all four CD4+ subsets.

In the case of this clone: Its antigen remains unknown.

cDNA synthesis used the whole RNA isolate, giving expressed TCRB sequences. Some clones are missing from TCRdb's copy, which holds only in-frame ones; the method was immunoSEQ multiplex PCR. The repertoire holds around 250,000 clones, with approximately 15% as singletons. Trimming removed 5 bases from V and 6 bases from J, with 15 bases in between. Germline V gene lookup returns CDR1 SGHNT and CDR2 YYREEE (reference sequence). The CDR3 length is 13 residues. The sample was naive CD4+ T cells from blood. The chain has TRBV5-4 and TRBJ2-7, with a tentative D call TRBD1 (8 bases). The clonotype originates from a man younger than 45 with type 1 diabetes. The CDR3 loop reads CASSRTGRVEQYF. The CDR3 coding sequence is TGTGCCAGCAGTAGGACAGGGAGGGTCGAGCAGTACTTC. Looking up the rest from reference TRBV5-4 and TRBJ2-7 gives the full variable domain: ETGVTQSPTHLIKTRGQQVTLRCSSQSGHNTVSWYQQALGQGPQFIFQYYREEENGRGNFPPRFSGLQFPNYSSELNVNALELDDSALYLCASSRTGRVEQYFGPGTRLTVT.